The rows below give T cell receptor beta chains drawn from one sample of a study of beta chain features in type 1 diabetes. Clones were sequenced by immunoSEQ multiplex PCR, and TCRdb holds only the in-frame ones, with some missing. The sample carries about 640,000 clones, around 12% recorded once. The source material was naive CD4+ T cells from blood. The receptors come from a man aged 25 to 40 with type 1 diabetes. CDR3s include the opening cysteine and the closing phenylalanine or tryptophan. The order of the fields is clone size, V gene, D gene, J gene, CDR3 DNA, CDR3 protein. A D gene is named only where the DNA matches it firmly. Clone size is given for some rows only: seen once, a few or many times, or a class if the clone is expanded.

size: -
V: TRBV4-3
D: -
J: TRBJ1-6
DNA: TGCGCCAGCAGCCAAGGTCTGAGCTCCTATAATTCACCCCTCCACTTT
CDR3: CASSQGLSSYNSPLHF

size: -
V: TRBV7-9
D: -
J: TRBJ1-1
DNA: TGTGCCAGCAGCCAACGCCTACCGGGACACGAAGCTTTCTTT
CDR3: CASSQRLPGHEAFF

size: few
V: TRBV6-5
D: -
J: TRBJ1-1
DNA: TGTGCCAGTCGGCAGGGAGGAACTGAAGCTTTCTTT
CDR3: CASRQGGTEAFF

size: -
V: TRBV28
D: TRBD1
J: TRBJ2-7
DNA: TGTGCCAGCAGATGGACAGGGACGGGAGAGCAGTACTTC
CDR3: CASRWTGTGEQYF

size: few
V: TRBV14
D: -
J: TRBJ2-1
DNA: TGTGCCAGCAGCCAAGTGAGGGTCGGCCTCTACAATGAGCAGTTCTTC
CDR3: CASSQVRVGLYNEQFF

size: few
V: TRBV29-1
D: TRBD2
J: TRBJ2-3
DNA: TGCAGCGTCACCGGGAGCGGGGGAACAGATACGCAGTATTTT
CDR3: CSVTGSGGTDTQYF

size: -
V: TRBV6-5
D: -
J: TRBJ1-5
DNA: TGTGCCAGCAGTAGGACAGTTAGCAATCAGCCCCAGCATTTT
CDR3: CASSRTVSNQPQHF

size: few
V: TRBV4-3
D: TRBD1
J: TRBJ1-2
DNA: TGCGCCAGCAGCCAACTACACAGGGGTACTCATGGCTACACCTTC
CDR3: CASSQLHRGTHGYTF

size: -
V: TRBV9
D: -
J: TRBJ2-1
DNA: TGTGCCAGCAGCTTCAACGAACTCAATGAGCAGTTCTTC
CDR3: CASSFNELNEQFF

size: few
V: TRBV29-1
D: -
J: TRBJ2-4
DNA: TGCAGCGTCGAAGCCGACACCGCGACCAAAAACATTCAGTACTTC
CDR3: CSVEADTATKNIQYF

size: -
V: TRBV2
D: -
J: TRBJ2-4
DNA: TGTGCCAGCAGCCCGGAAAACATTCAGTACTTC
CDR3: CASSPENIQYF

size: few
V: TRBV7-9
D: TRBD2
J: TRBJ2-3
DNA: TGTGCCAGCAGCACGGGACTAGCTAGCACAGATACGCAGTATTTT
CDR3: CASSTGLASTDTQYF

size: -
V: TRBV14
D: -
J: TRBJ1-3
DNA: TGTGCCAGCAGCCGGGGGTCCCGTTTT
CDR3: CASSRGSRF

size: few
V: TRBV5-4
D: TRBD1
J: TRBJ2-1
DNA: TGTGCCAGCAGCCCCTCCCCGGGACAGGGAATAATGAATGAGCAGTTCTTC
CDR3: CASSPSPGQGIMNEQFF

size: few
V: TRBV25-1
D: TRBD1
J: TRBJ1-2
DNA: TGTGCCAGCAGTGAATCCGCGGGCAGGGGGGTCTATGGCTACACCTTC
CDR3: CASSESAGRGVYGYTF

size: -
V: TRBV10-3
D: -
J: TRBJ2-1
DNA: TGTGCCATCAGTTATCAGGTGACTTCCTACAATGAGCAGTTCTTC
CDR3: CAISYQVTSYNEQFF

size: -
V: TRBV14
D: TRBD1
J: TRBJ2-1
DNA: TGTGCCAGCAGCCCTGACAGGGGGTTCGAGTTCTTC
CDR3: CASSPDRGFEFF

size: -
V: TRBV10-3
D: -
J: TRBJ2-5
DNA: TGTGCCATCAGTGAGAAGAAACAAGAAATCGGGGAGACCCAGTACTTC
CDR3: CAISEKKQEIGETQYF

size: few
V: TRBV5-1
D: -
J: TRBJ2-7
DNA: TGCGCCAGCAGCTTGGTGGGGAACGAGCAGTACTTC
CDR3: CASSLVGNEQYF

size: -
V: TRBV7-2
D: -
J: TRBJ2-5
DNA: TGTGCCAGCAGCCTACAGGGTAACCAAGAGACCCAGTACTTC
CDR3: CASSLQGNQETQYF

size: few
V: TRBV4-2
D: -
J: TRBJ2-6
DNA: TGTGCCAGCAGCCAAGATGCAGGCGTCTCTGGGGCCAACGTCCTGACTTTC
CDR3: CASSQDAGVSGANVLTF

size: few
V: TRBV25-1
D: -
J: TRBJ2-5
DNA: TGTGCCAGCAGTGGGAGACTAGGGAGGACCCAAGAGACCCAGTACTTC
CDR3: CASSGRLGRTQETQYF

size: -
V: TRBV7-2
D: TRBD1
J: TRBJ1-2
DNA: TGTGCCAGCAGCCAGGGACAGGGTGTTTTCTATGGCTACACCTTC
CDR3: CASSQGQGVFYGYTF

size: few
V: TRBV29-1
D: -
J: TRBJ1-1
DNA: TGCAGCGTTGAAATCACGGACGGGAACACTGAAGCTTTCTTT
CDR3: CSVEITDGNTEAFF

size: -
V: TRBV5-1
D: TRBD2
J: TRBJ2-3
DNA: TGCGCCAGCAGCTTGGAGGGTCAGCGGGGGACTAGCACAGATACGCAGTATTTT
CDR3: CASSLEGQRGTSTDTQYF

size: -
V: TRBV30
D: TRBD1
J: TRBJ1-5
DNA: TGTGCCTGGAACGCCCAACAAGGGGGCGATCAGCCCCAGCATTTT
CDR3: CAWNAQQGGDQPQHF

size: few
V: TRBV18
D: -
J: TRBJ1-6
DNA: TGTGCCAGCACGACAGGTCCAGACAATTCACCCCTCCACTTT
CDR3: CASTTGPDNSPLHF

size: -
V: TRBV6-5
D: -
J: TRBJ2-4
DNA: TGTGCCAGCAGTTACTATGAGGGTGGCAAAAACATTCAGTACTTC
CDR3: CASSYYEGGKNIQYF

size: few
V: TRBV10-3
D: -
J: TRBJ1-5
DNA: TGTGCCATCAGTGAGTCGCTCAATCAGCCCCAGCATTTT
CDR3: CAISESLNQPQHF

size: -
V: TRBV5-6
D: TRBD1
J: TRBJ1-2
DNA: TGTGCCAGCAGCTTGGGACAGGGACTATATGGCTACACCTTC
CDR3: CASSLGQGLYGYTF

size: few
V: TRBV4-3
D: -
J: TRBJ1-4
DNA: TGCGCCAGCAGCCAAGATACAGAAAAACTGTTTTTT
CDR3: CASSQDTEKLFF

size: few
V: TRBV18
D: -
J: TRBJ2-7
DNA: TGTGCCAGCTCACCAGACAGCATCTACGAGCAGTACTTC
CDR3: CASSPDSIYEQYF

size: -
V: TRBV4-1
D: TRBD1
J: TRBJ2-2
DNA: TGCGCCAGCAGCCAAGCAGGGGGCTTAACCGGGGAGCTGTTTTTT
CDR3: CASSQAGGLTGELFF

size: -
V: TRBV9
D: TRBD1
J: TRBJ1-4
DNA: TGTGCCAGCGTAGGTCGACAGGGGGATGAAAAACTGTTTTTT
CDR3: CASVGRQGDEKLFF

size: -
V: TRBV7-2
D: -
J: TRBJ1-5
DNA: TGTGCCAGCAGCTTAGCCCAGGGTGGTCAGCCCCAGCATTTT
CDR3: CASSLAQGGQPQHF

size: few
V: TRBV7-6
D: -
J: TRBJ1-1
DNA: TGTGCCAGCAGCACCAGCGGGGCCTTGGCTTTCTTT
CDR3: CASSTSGALAFF

size: -
V: TRBV5-6
D: -
J: TRBJ1-2
DNA: TGTGCCAGCAGCTTGGTAGGCTATGGCTACACCTTC
CDR3: CASSLVGYGYTF

size: few
V: TRBV5-4
D: TRBD1
J: TRBJ1-1
DNA: TGTGCCAGCAGCACATGGACAGGGGGCTATTCGAACACTGAAGCTTTCTTT
CDR3: CASSTWTGGYSNTEAFF

size: -
V: TRBV6-5
D: -
J: TRBJ1-4
DNA: TGTGCCAGCAGTTATGTGGGGGGCCTGAGTGAAAAACTGTTTTTT
CDR3: CASSYVGGLSEKLFF

size: -
V: TRBV7-2
D: TRBD1
J: TRBJ1-2
DNA: TGTGCCAGCAGCTTTAAGGGGGCCAACTATGGCTACACCTTC
CDR3: CASSFKGANYGYTF

size: -
V: TRBV30
D: TRBD1
J: TRBJ2-6
DNA: TGTGCCTGGATCCCTTTTCCGCAGACAGGGAGCTCTGGGGCCAACGTCCTGACTTTC
CDR3: CAWIPFPQTGSSGANVLTF

size: -
V: TRBV6-1
D: -
J: TRBJ2-6
DNA: TGTGCCAGCAGTGAATTCTACGGCGTGGCAGGGATTAGTACTGGGGCCAACGTCCTGACTTTC
CDR3: CASSEFYGVAGISTGANVLTF

size: -
V: TRBV29-1
D: -
J: TRBJ2-3
DNA: TGCAGCGTCGGCGAAGGGACACATCTCACAGATACGCAGTATTTT
CDR3: CSVGEGTHLTDTQYF

size: few
V: TRBV12-5
D: -
J: TRBJ1-6
DNA: TGTGCTAGTGGTTTGGTTGGTTCACCCCTCCACTTT
CDR3: CASGLVGSPLHF

size: -
V: TRBV13
D: -
J: TRBJ2-5
DNA: TGCGCCAGCAGCTTCCCCTCATCAGGACAGCAAGAGACCCAGTACTTC
CDR3: CASSFPSSGQQETQYF

size: -
V: TRBV14
D: -
J: TRBJ2-7
DNA: TGTGCCAGCAGCGCTCACAGGGAATGGGCCGTATTC
CDR3: CASSAHREWAVF

size: few
V: TRBV5-1
D: -
J: TRBJ1-6
DNA: TGCGCCAGCAGCTTGACAGGCGAGGTTTCACCCCTCCACTTT
CDR3: CASSLTGEVSPLHF

size: few
V: TRBV12-5
D: TRBD2
J: TRBJ2-1
DNA: TGTGCTAGTGGTCCGGGACTAGCGGGGGGGAATGAGCAGTTCTTC
CDR3: CASGPGLAGGNEQFF

size: few
V: TRBV6-1
D: TRBD2
J: TRBJ2-1
DNA: TGTGCCAGCAGTGAAATCGGACTAGCGGGGGGTAATGAGCAGTTCTTC
CDR3: CASSEIGLAGGNEQFF

size: few
V: TRBV28
D: -
J: TRBJ1-5
DNA: TGTGCCAGCAGTTTACCGCAGGAACATCAGCCCCAGCATTTT
CDR3: CASSLPQEHQPQHF

size: few
V: TRBV27
D: -
J: TRBJ1-3
DNA: TGTGCCAGCAGTTCCAACTATGGAAACACCATATATTTT
CDR3: CASSSNYGNTIYF

size: -
V: TRBV20-1
D: -
J: TRBJ2-5
DNA: TGCAGTGCTAGGGTGTCCGAGACCCAGTACTTC
CDR3: CSARVSETQYF

size: few
V: TRBV7-2
D: TRBD1
J: TRBJ1-2
DNA: TGTGCCAGCAGCCCGTCAGGGGGCTATGGCTACACCTTC
CDR3: CASSPSGGYGYTF

size: few
V: TRBV4-2
D: TRBD1
J: TRBJ2-3
DNA: TGTGCCAGCAGCCTTGGACAGGGGCCAGATACGCAGTATTTT
CDR3: CASSLGQGPDTQYF

size: -
V: TRBV28
D: -
J: TRBJ1-4
DNA: TGTGCCAGCAGCTTGAGGGCAACTAATGAAAAACTGTTTTTT
CDR3: CASSLRATNEKLFF